The 32 T cell receptor beta chains reported below all come from one sample, sequenced in a study of control samples from healthy donors and cancer patients. The protocol was immunoSEQ multiplex PCR, while the TCRdb copy is restricted to in-frame clones and leaves out a portion. In the table there are around 97,000 clones, roughly 90% of which are singletons. Source material: PBMCs. Receptors originate from a man aged 60 to 75 with lung cancer.

The chain has TRBV7-3 and TRBJ2-6; D remains unclear. This CDR3 is built from 15 residues. Germline V gene sequence: CDR1 SGHTA, CDR2 FQGTGA. V was trimmed by 5 bases and J by 0 bases, leaving 8 bases between them. CDR3 DNA: TGTGCCAGCAGCCCGGTCCTCTCTGGGGCCAACGTCCTGACTTTC. This gives the protein CASSPVLSGANVLTF.

This rearrangement joins TRBV5-1 to TRBJ1-2; D not resolved. Germline V CDR1 and CDR2: SGHRS, YFSETQ. V lost 2 bases to trimming and J lost 4 bases, with 9 bases between them. This CDR3 region has 13 residues. The CDR3 loop is CASSFELGYGYTF. CDR3 nucleotides: TGCGCCAGCAGCTTCGAGTTGGGCTATGGCTACACCTTC.

This sequence joins TRBV27 and TRBJ2-1; 9 nucleotides agree with TRBD1. The V segment lost 5 bases and the J segment 1 base; nucleotides outside the gene matches: 6. Germline V lookup: CDR1 MNHEY, CDR2 SMNVEV (reference sequence). The CDR3 loop spans 16 amino acids. The CDR3 spells CASSNPGTGSYNEQFF. CDR3 nucleotides: TGTGCCAGCAGTAATCCCGGGACAGGGTCCTACAATGAGCAGTTCTTC.

The chain joins TRBV5-5 to TRBJ1-1; 12 positions match TRBD1. The J segment lost 2 bases and the V segment lost 3 bases, leaving 5 bases of the junction unmatched. Looked up from germline, CDR1 is SGHKS and CDR2 is YYEKEE (reference sequence). This CDR3 region has 16 residues. This chain's CDR3 is CASSWGQGALNTEAFF. In nucleotides, the CDR3 is TGTGCCAGCAGCTGGGGACAGGGGGCTTTAAACACTGAAGCTTTCTTT.

V and J are TRBV7-2 and TRBJ1-3; the D gene is possibly TRBD1 (5 bases). Germline V gene sequence: CDR1 SGHTA, CDR2 FQGNSA. The V end lost 0 bases, the J end lost 8 bases, and 17 bases lay between the germline ends. The length of the CDR3 is 16 residues. In nucleotides, the CDR3 is TGTGCCAGCAGCTTAGCGCCGGGACTCGGGGGGGACACCATATATTTT. Protein: CASSLAPGLGGDTIYF.

The J gene is TRBJ2-7, the V gene TRBV7-9; 9 bases map to TRBD1. The CDR3 totals 16 residues. V was clipped by 3 bases and J by 5 bases; unmatched bases: 11. Germline values: CDR1 SEHNR, CDR2 FQNEAQ (reference sequence). The CDR3 is CASSFTPGTGLNEQYF. The CDR3 coding sequence is TGTGCCAGCAGCTTCACCCCCGGGACAGGGCTTAACGAGCAGTACTTC.

This chain links TRBV20-1 with TRBJ1-2; D perhaps matches TRBD1 (5 bases). The CDR3 loop spans 14 amino acids. Trimming cost V 3 bases and J 4 bases, with 15 bases left between them. CDR1 and CDR2 (germline): DFQATT, SNEGSKA (reference sequence). DNA for the CDR3: TGCAGTGCTAGTTCCCTTTTGAGGGGCTATGGCTACACCTTC. Protein sequence: CSASSLLRGYGYTF.

The chain is built from TRBV10-3 and TRBJ1-1; no firm D call. Germline-derived CDR1 and CDR2 are ENHRY and SYGVKD. CDR3 size: 11 residues. The V end lost 6 bases, the J end lost 2 bases, and 4 bases lay between the germline ends. In DNA form, the CDR3 reads TGTGCCATCAGGGACAACACTGAAGCTTTCTTT. Translated, it gives CAIRDNTEAFF.

The chain couples TRBV2 to TRBJ1-2; 9 bases agree with TRBD1. Germline V gives CDR1 SNHLY, CDR2 FYNNEI. V trimming: 7 bases; J trimming: 7 bases; junction bases outside the gene matches: 7. This CDR3 has 13 amino acids. In DNA, the CDR3 is TGTGCCAGCACCCCACAGGGGGCTTCTGGCTACACCTTC. This gives the protein CASTPQGASGYTF.

The chain combines TRBV7-8 with TRBJ2-6; no firm D call. From germline, CDR1 is SGHVS and CDR2 FQNEAQ. This CDR3 has 15 residues. Between the trimmed V and J ends, which lost 5 bases and 0 bases, there was a span of 8 bases. The CDR3 DNA follows: TGTGCCAGCAGCCAATCGGCCTCTGGGGCCAACGTCCTGACTTTC. Protein product: CASSQSASGANVLTF.

This rearrangement joins TRBV6-5 to TRBJ2-5; D remains unclear. The germline V gene encodes CDR1 MNHEY and CDR2 SVGAGI. Trimming removed 2 bases at V and 2 bases at J, with 9 bases between. The CDR3 covers 14 residues. CDR3 residues: CASSYVNRQETQYF. In DNA, the CDR3 is TGTGCCAGCAGTTACGTTAACAGACAAGAGACCCAGTACTTC.

The chain is built from TRBV3-1 (or the pseudogene TRBV3-2) and TRBJ2-1, with 8 bases fitting TRBD2. Trimming removed 5 bases from V and 5 bases from J; junction bases left unmatched: 11. Per the germline V gene, CDR1 is LGHDT and CDR2 is YNNKEL (reference sequence). The CDR3 totals 16 residues. The CDR3 DNA follows: TGTGCCAGCAGCTTAACCGGGACTAGGGGGAACAATGAGCAGTTCTTC. Protein sequence: CASSLTGTRGNNEQFF.

The chain carries TRBV5-1 and TRBJ2-2; D call uncertain. Deletions cut 5 bases from V and 6 bases from J, with 11 bases between. CDR1 SGHRS and CDR2 YFSETQ come from the germline V gene. This CDR3 has 13 amino acids. CDR3 in amino acids: CASSGIVSGELFF. The CDR3 DNA reads TGCGCCAGCAGTGGTATCGTGTCCGGGGAGCTGTTTTTT.

This rearrangement joins TRBV5-1 to TRBJ1-1; D might be TRBD1 (6 bases). The CDR3 has 14 residues. The germline V and J ends were trimmed by 7 bases and 1 base, with 14 bases remaining between them. CDR1 and CDR2 from the germline V gene are SGHRS and YFSETQ. In nucleotides, the CDR3 is TGCGCCAGCGGTGACCAAGGGGGGAACACTGAAGCTTTCTTT. Translation gives CASGDQGGNTEAFF.

The V call is TRBV5-4, the J call TRBJ1-2, with D tentatively TRBD1 (6 bases). The V end was cut by 4 bases, the J end by 8 bases, with 27 bases between. The CDR3 covers 17 residues. CDR1 is SGHNT and CDR2 is YYREEE in the germline V gene (reference sequence). DNA for the CDR3: TGTGCCAGCAGCCAGGAGGGGGGGGGTACAGCCACCCACGGCTACACCTTC. Amino acid sequence: CASSQEGGGTATHGYTF.

The chain employs TRBV7-6 and TRBJ2-1, with D unclear. In germline, CDR1 is SGHVS, CDR2 FNYEAQ. CDR3 length: 14 residues. V was pared by 5 bases and J by 0 bases, with 8 bases between. CDR3 bases: TGTGCCAGCAGCCGTAGGTCCTCCTACAATGAGCAGTTCTTC. Amino acids: CASSRRSSYNEQFF.

The rearrangement joins TRBV7-2 to TRBJ2-7; TRBD2 agrees at 10 bases. This CDR3 region has 15 residues. Per germline, CDR1 SGHTA and CDR2 FQGNSA. Trimming at V came to 5 bases and at J to 3 bases, leaving 7 bases not matched to a gene. CDR3 sequence: CASSVLAGDFYEQYV. The CDR3 region has the DNA TGTGCCAGCAGCGTCCTAGCGGGGGACTTCTACGAGCAGTACGTC.

V and J are TRBV6-6 and TRBJ2-1, with TRBD1 matching over 9 bases. Germline CDR1 MNHNY, CDR2 SVGAGI (reference sequence). J was trimmed by 4 bases and V by 1 base; bases with no gene match: 2. This CDR3 spans 15 amino acids. The CDR3 spells CASSYLGQGYNEQFF. The CDR3, as DNA: TGTGCCAGCAGTTACTTGGGACAGGGTTACAATGAGCAGTTCTTC.

V is TRBV7-9 and J is TRBJ1-5; TRBD1 is a possible D gene (5 bases). Germline V gives CDR1 SEHNR, CDR2 FQNEAQ (reference sequence). The CDR3 sequence is 15 residues long. Trimming left V 5 bases short and J 2 bases short, with 13 bases between. CDR3 residues: CASSRDLGGNQPQHF. Here the CDR3 DNA reads TGTGCCAGCAGCCGGGACCTCGGAGGCAATCAGCCCCAGCATTTT.

This rearrangement joins TRBV12-5 to TRBJ1-1; possible D gene TRBD1, 5 bases. From germline, CDR1 is LGHNT and CDR2 FRNRAP. Trimming removed 2 bases at V and 10 bases at J, with 11 bases between. The length of the CDR3 is 12 residues. The CDR3 here is CASGLKGPGAFF. DNA for the CDR3: TGTGCTAGTGGTTTGAAGGGGCCTGGAGCTTTCTTT.

The chain has TRBV3-1 (or the pseudogene TRBV3-2) and TRBJ2-3, with TRBD1 matching over 10 bases. Germline trimming cut 4 bases from V and 4 bases from J; bases unmatched to any gene: 5. Germline-derived CDR1 and CDR2 are LGHDT and YNNKEL (reference sequence). This CDR3 has 15 amino acids. DNA for the CDR3: TGTGCCAGCAGCCCCGACAGGGGGCGCGCAGATACGCAGTATTTT. Its protein product is CASSPDRGRADTQYF.

The J gene is TRBJ2-3, the V gene TRBV10-3; a possible D gene is TRBD1 (5 bases). CDR1 is ENHRY, CDR2 SYGVKD, per germline. Trimming took 4 bases from V and 2 from J, leaving 10 bases between them. The CDR3 is 14 residues long. CDR3 DNA sequence: TGTGCCATCAGTGCGGTGGGGCCCACAGATACGCAGTATTTT. It codes for CAISAVGPTDTQYF.

The V gene is TRBV24-1, the J gene TRBJ2-4, with 7 bases identical to TRBD1. This CDR3 comprises 16 residues. CDR1 and CDR2 (germline): KGHDR, SFDVKD. V was clipped by 3 bases and J by 3 bases; unmatched bases: 7. CDR3 sequence: CATSDGGQVDKNIQYF. CDR3 sequence (DNA): TGTGCCACCAGTGATGGTGGACAGGTTGACAAAAACATTCAGTACTTC.

The rearrangement links TRBV7-2 to TRBJ1-1; D not resolved. The germline V gene encodes CDR1 SGHTA and CDR2 FQGNSA. Trimming took 5 bases from V and 3 from J, leaving 16 bases between them. There are 15 residues in the CDR3. The CDR3 loop reads CASSPSRTVDTEAFF. For the CDR3, the DNA is TGTGCCAGCAGCCCATCTCGGACGGTAGACACTGAAGCTTTCTTT.

This sequence joins TRBV27 and TRBJ2-2; 7 nucleotides line up with TRBD1. Germline CDR1 and CDR2: MNHEY and SMNVEV (reference sequence). The CDR3 is 14 residues long. J gave up 4 bases and V 6 bases, and 5 bases lay outside the gene matches. Here the CDR3 reads CASRQQGTTGELFF. For the CDR3, the DNA is TGTGCCAGCAGGCAACAGGGGACCACCGGGGAGCTGTTTTTT.

This chain links TRBV7-9 with TRBJ1-1, with D unclear. The CDR3 extends over 11 amino acids. Germline lookup yields CDR1 SEHNR and CDR2 FQNEAQ (reference sequence). V lost 0 bases and J 8 bases, leaving 4 bases between the germline ends. DNA of the CDR3: TGTGCCAGCAGCTTAGCGTCGGAAGCTTTCTTT. This gives the protein CASSLASEAFF.

This chain joins TRBV19 and TRBJ1-3; no definite D call. CDR1 and CDR2 (germline): LNHDA, SQIVND (reference sequence). The CDR3 spans 14 residues. V lost 3 bases and J 0 bases, leaving 6 bases between the germline ends. The CDR3 nucleotides read TGTGCCAGTAGTATGACATACTCTGGAAACACCATATATTTT. It is translated as CASSMTYSGNTIYF.

The genes are TRBV5-6 and TRBJ1-5; tentatively, D is TRBD1 (6 bases). With 1 base removed from V and 9 bases from J, the gap between germline ends came to 11 bases. Per the germline V gene, CDR1 is SGHDT and CDR2 is YYEEEE. This CDR3 comprises 13 residues. CDR3 in DNA: TGTGCCAGCAGCTTGACAGGGACGGGGCCCCAGCATTTT. Protein product: CASSLTGTGPQHF.

The gene calls are TRBV7-9 and TRBJ2-5; 7 positions agree with TRBD1. This CDR3 contains 16 residues. Germline CDR1 and CDR2: SEHNR and FQNEAQ (reference sequence). The J segment lost 0 bases and the V segment lost 5 bases, leaving 9 bases of the junction unmatched. This CDR3 reads CASSPLTGVDQETQYF. The DNA for the CDR3 is TGTGCCAGCAGCCCCCTCACAGGGGTGGACCAAGAGACCCAGTACTTC. The variable domain in full, with the rest retrieved from reference TRBV7-9 and TRBJ2-5, is DTGVSQNPRHKITKRGQNVTFRCDPISEHNRLYWYRQTLGQGPEFLTYFQNEAQLEKSRLLSDRFSAERPKGSFSTLEIQRTEQGDSAMYLCASSPLTGVDQETQYFGPGTRLLVL.

This clone was seen at least ten times. The rearrangement links TRBV3-1 (or the pseudogene TRBV3-2) to TRBJ1-3; a weak D match, TRBD1 (6 bases). Trimming cost V 2 bases and J 0 bases, with 11 bases left between them. The CDR3 runs 16 residues. Germline V lookup: CDR1 LGHDT, CDR2 YNNKEL (reference sequence). The CDR3 bases are TGTGCCAGCAGCCAAAAGGGAGGGGGCTCTGGAAACACCATATATTTT. Protein sequence: CASSQKGGGSGNTIYF.

This chain joins TRBV27 and TRBJ2-7; D not certain. The CDR3 loop spans 13 amino acids. Germline assignment: CDR1 MNHEY and CDR2 SMNVEV (reference sequence). The V and J ends lost 3 bases and 4 bases respectively, with 10 bases between them. The CDR3 bases are TGTGCCAGCAGTTTTGGGTTCTCGTACGAGCAGTACTTC. Amino acid sequence: CASSFGFSYEQYF.

The chain joins TRBV18 to TRBJ2-2; 8 bases are shared with TRBD1. CDR1 and CDR2 (germline): KGHSH, LQKENI. V was clipped by 4 bases and J by 6 bases; unmatched bases: 7. The CDR3 has 15 amino acids. Here the CDR3 reads CASSLRTGLSGELFF. In nucleotides, the CDR3 is TGTGCCAGCTCACTCCGGACAGGGCTTTCCGGGGAGCTGTTTTTT.